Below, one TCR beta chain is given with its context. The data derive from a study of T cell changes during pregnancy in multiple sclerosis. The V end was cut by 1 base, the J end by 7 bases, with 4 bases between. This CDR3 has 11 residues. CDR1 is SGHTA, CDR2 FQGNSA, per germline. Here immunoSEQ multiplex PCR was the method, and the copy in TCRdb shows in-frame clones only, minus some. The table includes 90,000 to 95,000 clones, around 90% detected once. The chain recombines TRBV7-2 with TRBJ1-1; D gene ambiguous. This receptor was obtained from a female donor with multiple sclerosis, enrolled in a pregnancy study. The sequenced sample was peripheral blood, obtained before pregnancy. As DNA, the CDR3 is TGTGCCAGCAGCTTAGGAGTTGAAGCTTTCTTT. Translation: CASSLGVEAFF. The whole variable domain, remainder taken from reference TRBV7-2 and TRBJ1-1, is GAGVSQSPSNKVTEKGKDVELRCDPISGHTALYWYRQSLGQGLEFLIYFQGNSAPDKSGLPSDRFSAERTGGSVSTLTIQRTQQEDSAVYLCASSLGVEAFFGQGTRLTVV.